This entry concerns a single TCR beta chain. The target antigen is unknown. Unique molecular identifiers were built into the TCR beta cDNA libraries. When 1 to 10 million T cells were used, they gave some 520,000 cDNA molecules. TCRdb fed the PCR reads into MiXCR, producing one record per CDR3 protein. The data show hundreds of thousands of distinct CDR3 sequences, about 44% seen once. The CDR3 covers 14 residues. Per germline, CDR1 SGHTA and CDR2 FQGNSA. Trimming took 5 bases from V and 6 from J, leaving 15 bases between them. The entry originates in a study of post-analysis software for immune sequencing data. Across the study: Disease courses included relapsing-remitting, secondary progressive and progressive-relapsing multiple sclerosis.

Overall study findings and caveats: The five TRBV segments detected at higher frequency in patients than in controls included TRBV5-6, TRBV5-1 and TRBV20-1.

Sequences were obtained from blood. The TCR was taken from a girl aged 5-17 years with multiple sclerosis. This chain connects TRBV7-2 to TRBJ2-3, with D uncertain. The CDR3 loop is CASSLGLVADTQYF. The CDR3 nucleotides read TGTGCCAGCAGCCTAGGGCTAGTAGCCGATACGCAGTATTTT.